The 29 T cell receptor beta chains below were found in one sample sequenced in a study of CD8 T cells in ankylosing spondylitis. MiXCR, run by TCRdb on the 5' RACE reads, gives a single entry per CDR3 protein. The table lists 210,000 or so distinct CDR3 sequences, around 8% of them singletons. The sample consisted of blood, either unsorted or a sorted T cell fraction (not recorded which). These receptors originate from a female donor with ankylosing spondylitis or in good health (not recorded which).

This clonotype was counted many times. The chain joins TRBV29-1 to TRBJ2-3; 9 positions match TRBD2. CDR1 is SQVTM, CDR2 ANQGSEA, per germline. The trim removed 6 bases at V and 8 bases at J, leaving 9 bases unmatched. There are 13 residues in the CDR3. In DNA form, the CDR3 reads TGCAGCGTCCGGGCGGGAGGGCCGAGTACGCAGTATTTT. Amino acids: CSVRAGGPSTQYF.

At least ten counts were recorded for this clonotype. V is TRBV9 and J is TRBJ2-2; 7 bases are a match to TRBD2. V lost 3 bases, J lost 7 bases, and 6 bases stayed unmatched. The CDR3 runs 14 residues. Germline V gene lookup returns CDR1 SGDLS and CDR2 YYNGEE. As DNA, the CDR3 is TGTGCCAGCAGCGAAACTAGCGATTACGGGGAGCTGTTTTTT. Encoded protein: CASSETSDYGELFF.

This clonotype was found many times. The CDR3 sequence: CASSESVYGTGELFF. DNA for the CDR3: TGCGCCAGCAGTGAGTCAGTATATGGCACCGGGGAGCTGTTTTTT. The chain carries TRBV10-2 and TRBJ2-2; D is ambiguous. The V end was cut by 0 bases, the J end by 4 bases, with 9 bases between. Germline lookup yields CDR1 WSHSY and CDR2 SAAADI. This CDR3 has 15 residues.

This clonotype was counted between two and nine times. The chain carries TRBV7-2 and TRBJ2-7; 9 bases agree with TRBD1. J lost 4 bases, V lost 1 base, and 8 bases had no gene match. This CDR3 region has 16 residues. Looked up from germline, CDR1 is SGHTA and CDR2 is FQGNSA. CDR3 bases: TGTGCCAGCAGCTTAGTGGGGGGACAGGGATGGTACGAGCAGTACTTC. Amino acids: CASSLVGGQGWYEQYF.

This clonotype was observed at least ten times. As DNA, the CDR3 is TGTGCCAGCAGCTTAGGGGCCGGGACAGGGAATAATGAGCAGTTCTTC. Translation: CASSLGAGTGNNEQFF. The chain joins TRBV7-2 to TRBJ2-1, with TRBD1 matching over 9 bases. The germline gives CDR1 SGHTA, CDR2 FQGNSA. The junction had 8 bases not matched to a gene; V was cut back by 1 base and J by 7 bases. CDR3 length: 16 amino acids.

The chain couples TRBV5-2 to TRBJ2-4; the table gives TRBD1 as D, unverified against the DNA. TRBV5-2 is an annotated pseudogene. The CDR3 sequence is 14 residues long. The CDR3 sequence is CAMGPGGSKNIQYF. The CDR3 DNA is TGTGCCATGGGCCCCGGGGGCTCCAAAAACATTCAGTACTTC.

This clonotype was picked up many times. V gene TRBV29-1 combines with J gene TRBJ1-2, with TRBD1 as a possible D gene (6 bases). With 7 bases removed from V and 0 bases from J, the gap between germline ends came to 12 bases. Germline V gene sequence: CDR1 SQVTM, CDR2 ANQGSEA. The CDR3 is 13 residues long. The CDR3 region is CSAQDSSNYGYTF. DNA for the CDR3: TGCAGCGCTCAGGACAGCTCTAACTATGGCTACACCTTC.

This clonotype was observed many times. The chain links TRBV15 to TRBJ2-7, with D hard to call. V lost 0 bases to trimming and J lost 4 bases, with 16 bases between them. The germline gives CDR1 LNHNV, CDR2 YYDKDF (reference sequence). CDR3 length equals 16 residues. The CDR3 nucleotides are TGTGCCACCAGCAGAGATGGGCCCACCGGACGATACGAGCAGTACTTC. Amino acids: CATSRDGPTGRYEQYF.

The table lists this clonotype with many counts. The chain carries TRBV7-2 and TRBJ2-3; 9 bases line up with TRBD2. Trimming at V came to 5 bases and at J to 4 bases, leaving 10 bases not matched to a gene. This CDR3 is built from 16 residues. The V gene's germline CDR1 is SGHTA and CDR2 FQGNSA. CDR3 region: CASSRTVVAGADTQYF. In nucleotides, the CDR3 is TGTGCCAGCAGCCGTACGGTGGTAGCGGGAGCAGATACGCAGTATTTT. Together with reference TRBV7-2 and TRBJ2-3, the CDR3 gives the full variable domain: GAGVSQSPSNKVTEKGKDVELRCDPISGHTALYWYRQSLGQGLEFLIYFQGNSAPDKSGLPSDRFSAERTGGSVSTLTIQRTQQEDSAVYLCASSRTVVAGADTQYFGPGTRLTVL.

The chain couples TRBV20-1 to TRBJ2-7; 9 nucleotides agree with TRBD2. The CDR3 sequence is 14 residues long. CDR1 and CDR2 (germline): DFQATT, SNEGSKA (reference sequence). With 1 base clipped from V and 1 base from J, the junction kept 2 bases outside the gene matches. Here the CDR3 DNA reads TGCAGTGCTAGAGGGCTAGCGGGGTCCTACGAGCAGTACTTC. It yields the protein CSARGLAGSYEQYF.

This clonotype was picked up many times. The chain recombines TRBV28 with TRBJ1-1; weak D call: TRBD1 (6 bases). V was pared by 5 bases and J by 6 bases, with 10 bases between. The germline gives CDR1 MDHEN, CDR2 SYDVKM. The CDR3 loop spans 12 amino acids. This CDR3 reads CASSVGTPEAFF. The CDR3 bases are TGTGCCAGCAGTGTTGGGACACCTGAAGCTTTCTTT. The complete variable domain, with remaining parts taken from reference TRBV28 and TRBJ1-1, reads DVKVTQSSRYLVKRTGEKVFLECVQDMDHENMFWYRQDPGLGLRLIYFSYDVKMKEKGDIPEGYSVSREKKERFSLILESASTNQTSMYLCASSVGTPEAFFGQGTRLTVV.

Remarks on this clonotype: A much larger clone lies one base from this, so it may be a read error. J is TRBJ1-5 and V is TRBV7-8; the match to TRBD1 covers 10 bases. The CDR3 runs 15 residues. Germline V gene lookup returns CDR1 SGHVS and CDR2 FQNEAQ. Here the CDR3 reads CVSTVGTGGNQPQHF. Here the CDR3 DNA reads TGTGTCAGCACCGTCGGGACAGGGGGCAATCAGCCCCAGCATTTT.

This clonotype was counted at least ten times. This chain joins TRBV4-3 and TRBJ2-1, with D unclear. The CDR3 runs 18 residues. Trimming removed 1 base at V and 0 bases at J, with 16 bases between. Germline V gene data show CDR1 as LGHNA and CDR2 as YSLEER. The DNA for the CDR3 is TGCGCCAGCAGCCAAGTGAGATTTGGGATTGGCTCCTACAATGAGCAGTTCTTC. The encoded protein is CASSQVRFGIGSYNEQFF.

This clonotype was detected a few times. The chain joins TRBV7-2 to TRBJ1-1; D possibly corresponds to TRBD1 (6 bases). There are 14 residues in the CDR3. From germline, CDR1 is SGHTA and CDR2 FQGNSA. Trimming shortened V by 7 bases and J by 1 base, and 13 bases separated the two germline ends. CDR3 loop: CASTLTGENTEAFF. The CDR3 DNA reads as TGTGCCAGCACCCTGACAGGAGAGAACACTGAAGCTTTCTTT.

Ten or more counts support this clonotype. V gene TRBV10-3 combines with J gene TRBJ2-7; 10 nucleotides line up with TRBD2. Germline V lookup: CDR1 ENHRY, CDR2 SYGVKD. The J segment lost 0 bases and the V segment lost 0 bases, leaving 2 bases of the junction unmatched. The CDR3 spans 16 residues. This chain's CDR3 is CAISESSGRGSYEQYF. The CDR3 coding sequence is TGTGCCATCAGTGAGTCGAGCGGGAGGGGCTCCTACGAGCAGTACTTC.

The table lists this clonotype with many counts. CDR3 amino acids: CASIPIAGLGPNEQFF. CDR3 sequence (DNA): TGTGCCAGCATCCCCATAGCGGGATTGGGTCCCAATGAGCAGTTCTTC. The V and J genes are TRBV12-3 or TRBV12-4 and TRBJ2-1; TRBD2 matches 8 bases. J gave up 6 bases and V 7 bases, and 14 bases lay outside the gene matches. The CDR3 is 16 amino acids.

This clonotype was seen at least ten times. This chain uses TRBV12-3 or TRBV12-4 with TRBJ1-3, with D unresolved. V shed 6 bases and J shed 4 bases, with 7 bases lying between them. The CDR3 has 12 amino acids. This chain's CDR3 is CASSRTGNTIYF. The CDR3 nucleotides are TGTGCCAGCAGCAGGACCGGAAACACCATATATTTT.

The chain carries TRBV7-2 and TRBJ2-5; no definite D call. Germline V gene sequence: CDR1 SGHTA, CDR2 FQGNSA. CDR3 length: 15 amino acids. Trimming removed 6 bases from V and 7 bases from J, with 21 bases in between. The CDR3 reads CASSPLQLSLGTQYF. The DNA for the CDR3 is TGTGCCAGCAGTCCCCTCCAATTGTCACTCGGGACCCAGTACTTC.

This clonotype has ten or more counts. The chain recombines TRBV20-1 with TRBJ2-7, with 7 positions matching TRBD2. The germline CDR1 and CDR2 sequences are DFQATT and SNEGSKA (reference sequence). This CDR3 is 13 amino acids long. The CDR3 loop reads CSAPGLFGSEQYF. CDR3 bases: TGCAGCGCTCCGGGACTATTCGGCTCCGAGCAGTACTTC.

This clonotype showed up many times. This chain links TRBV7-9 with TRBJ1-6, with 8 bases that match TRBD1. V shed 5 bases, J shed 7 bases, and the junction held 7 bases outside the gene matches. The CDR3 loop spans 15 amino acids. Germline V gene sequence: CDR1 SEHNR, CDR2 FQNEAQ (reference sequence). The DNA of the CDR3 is TGTGCCAGCAGCGTTACACAGGGGGGCAATTCACCCCTCCACTTT. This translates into CASSVTQGGNSPLHF.

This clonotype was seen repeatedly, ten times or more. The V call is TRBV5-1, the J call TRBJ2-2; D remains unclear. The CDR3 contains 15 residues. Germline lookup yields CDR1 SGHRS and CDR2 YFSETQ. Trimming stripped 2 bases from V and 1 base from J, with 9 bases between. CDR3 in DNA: TGCGCCAGCAGCTTAGGCGGTATGAACACCGGGGAGCTGTTTTTT. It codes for CASSLGGMNTGELFF.

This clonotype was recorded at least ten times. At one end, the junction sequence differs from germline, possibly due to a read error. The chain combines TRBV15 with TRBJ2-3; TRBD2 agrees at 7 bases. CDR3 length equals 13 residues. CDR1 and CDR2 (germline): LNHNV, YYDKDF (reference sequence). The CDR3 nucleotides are TGTGCCACCAGAAGAGCGGGGACAGATACGCAGTATTTT. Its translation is CATRRAGTDTQYF.

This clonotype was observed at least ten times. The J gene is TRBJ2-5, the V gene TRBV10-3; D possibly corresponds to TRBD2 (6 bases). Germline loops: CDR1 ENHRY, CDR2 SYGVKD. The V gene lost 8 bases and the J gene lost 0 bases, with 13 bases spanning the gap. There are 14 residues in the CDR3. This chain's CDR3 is CAIRSGEYQETQYF. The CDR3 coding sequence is TGTGCCATCCGTAGCGGAGAGTACCAAGAGACCCAGTACTTC.

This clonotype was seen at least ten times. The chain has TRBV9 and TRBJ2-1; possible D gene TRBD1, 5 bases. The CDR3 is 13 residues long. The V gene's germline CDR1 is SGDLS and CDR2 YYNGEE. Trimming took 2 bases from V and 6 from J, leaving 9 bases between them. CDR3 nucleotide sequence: TGTGCCAGCAGCGTCGAGACAGTCAATGAGCAGTTCTTC. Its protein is CASSVETVNEQFF.

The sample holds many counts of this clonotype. CDR3 amino acids: CASSLISDSPLHF. The CDR3 DNA follows: TGTGCCAGCAGCCTCATTAGTGATTCACCCCTCCACTTT. This chain connects TRBV6-1 to TRBJ1-6; D uncertain. Trimming stripped 6 bases from V and 8 bases from J, with 11 bases between. The CDR3 is made up of 13 amino acids. Germline-derived CDR1 and CDR2 are MNHNS and SASEGT.

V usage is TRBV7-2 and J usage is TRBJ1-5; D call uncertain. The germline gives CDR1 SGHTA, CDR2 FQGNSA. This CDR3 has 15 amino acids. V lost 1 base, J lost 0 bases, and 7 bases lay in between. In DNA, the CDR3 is TGTGCCAGCAGCTTAGAGTCCAGTAGCAATCAGCCCCAGCATTTT. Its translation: CASSLESSSNQPQHF.

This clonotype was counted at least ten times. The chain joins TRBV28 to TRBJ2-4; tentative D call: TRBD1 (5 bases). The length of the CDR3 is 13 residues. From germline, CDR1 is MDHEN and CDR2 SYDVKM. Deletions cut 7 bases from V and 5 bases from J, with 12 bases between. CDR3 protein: CASTQGGQNIQYF. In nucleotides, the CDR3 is TGTGCCAGCACCCAGGGTGGTCAAAACATTCAGTACTTC. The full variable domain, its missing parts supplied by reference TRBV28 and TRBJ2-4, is DVKVTQSSRYLVKRTGEKVFLECVQDMDHENMFWYRQDPGLGLRLIYFSYDVKMKEKGDIPEGYSVSREKKERFSLILESASTNQTSMYLCASTQGGQNIQYFGAGTRLSVL.

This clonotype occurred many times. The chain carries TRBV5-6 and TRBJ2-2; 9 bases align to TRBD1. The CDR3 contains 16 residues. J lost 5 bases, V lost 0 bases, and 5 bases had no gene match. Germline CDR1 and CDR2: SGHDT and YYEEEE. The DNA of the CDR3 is TGTGCCAGCAGCTTGGTTCGGGACAGGGTAACCGGGGAGCTGTTTTTT. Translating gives CASSLVRDRVTGELFF.

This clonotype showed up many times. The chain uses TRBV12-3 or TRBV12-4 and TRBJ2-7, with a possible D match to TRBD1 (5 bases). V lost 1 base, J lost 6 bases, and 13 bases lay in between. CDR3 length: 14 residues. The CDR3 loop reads CASSLGQGKGEQYF. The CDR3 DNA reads TGTGCCAGCAGTTTAGGGCAGGGAAAGGGCGAGCAGTACTTC.